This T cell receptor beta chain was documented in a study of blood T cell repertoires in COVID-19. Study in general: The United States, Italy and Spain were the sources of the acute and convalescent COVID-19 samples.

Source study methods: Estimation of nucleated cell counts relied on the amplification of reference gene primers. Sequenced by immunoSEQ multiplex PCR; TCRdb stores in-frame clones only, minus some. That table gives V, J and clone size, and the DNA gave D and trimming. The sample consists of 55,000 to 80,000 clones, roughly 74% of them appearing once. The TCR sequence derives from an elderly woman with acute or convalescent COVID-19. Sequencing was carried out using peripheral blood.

The CDR3 is CASRLMGSYSNQPQHF. The CDR3 DNA sequence: TGTGCCAGCAGACTGATGGGCAGTTATAGCAATCAGCCCCAGCATTTT. The J gene is TRBJ1-5, the V gene TRBV28; D is unclear. The CDR3 contains 16 residues. Trimming removed 6 bases at V and 0 bases at J, with 15 bases between. CDR1 and CDR2 from the germline V gene are MDHEN and SYDVKM.